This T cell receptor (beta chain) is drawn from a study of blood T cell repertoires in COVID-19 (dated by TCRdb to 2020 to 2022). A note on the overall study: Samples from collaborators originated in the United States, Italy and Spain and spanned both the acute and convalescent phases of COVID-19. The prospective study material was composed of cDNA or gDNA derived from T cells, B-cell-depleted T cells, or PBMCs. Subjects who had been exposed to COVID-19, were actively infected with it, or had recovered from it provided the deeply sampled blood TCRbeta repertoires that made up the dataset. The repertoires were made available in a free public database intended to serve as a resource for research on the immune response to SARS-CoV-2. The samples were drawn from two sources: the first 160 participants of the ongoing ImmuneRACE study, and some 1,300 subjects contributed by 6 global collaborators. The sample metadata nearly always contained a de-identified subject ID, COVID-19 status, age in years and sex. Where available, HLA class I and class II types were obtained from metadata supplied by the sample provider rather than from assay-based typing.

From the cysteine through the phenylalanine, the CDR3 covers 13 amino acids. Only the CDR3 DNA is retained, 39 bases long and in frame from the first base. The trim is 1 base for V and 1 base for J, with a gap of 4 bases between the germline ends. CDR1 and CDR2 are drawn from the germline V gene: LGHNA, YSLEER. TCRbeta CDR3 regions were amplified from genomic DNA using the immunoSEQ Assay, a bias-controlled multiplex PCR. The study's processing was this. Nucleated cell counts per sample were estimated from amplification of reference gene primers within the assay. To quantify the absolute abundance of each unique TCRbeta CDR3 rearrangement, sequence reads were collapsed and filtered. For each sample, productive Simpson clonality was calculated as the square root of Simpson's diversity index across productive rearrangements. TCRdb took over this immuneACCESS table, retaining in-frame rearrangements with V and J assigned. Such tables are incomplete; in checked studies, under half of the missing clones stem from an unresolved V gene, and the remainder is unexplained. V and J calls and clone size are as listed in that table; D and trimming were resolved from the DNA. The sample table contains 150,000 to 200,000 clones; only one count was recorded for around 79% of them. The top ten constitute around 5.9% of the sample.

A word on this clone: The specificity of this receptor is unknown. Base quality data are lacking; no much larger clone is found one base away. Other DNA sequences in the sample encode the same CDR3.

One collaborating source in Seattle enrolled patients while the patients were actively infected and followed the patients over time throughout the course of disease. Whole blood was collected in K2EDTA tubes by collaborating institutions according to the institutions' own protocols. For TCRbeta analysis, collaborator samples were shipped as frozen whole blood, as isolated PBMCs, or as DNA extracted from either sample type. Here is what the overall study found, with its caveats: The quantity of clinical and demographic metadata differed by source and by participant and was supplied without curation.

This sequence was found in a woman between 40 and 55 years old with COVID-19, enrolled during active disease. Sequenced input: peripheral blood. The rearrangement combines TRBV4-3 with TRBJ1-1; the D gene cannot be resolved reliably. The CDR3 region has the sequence CASSQAGNTEAFF. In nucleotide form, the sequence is TGCGCCAGCAGCCAAGCAGGGAACACTGAAGCTTTCTTT.